This T cell receptor beta chain emerged from a study of blood T cell repertoires in COVID-19. The wider study: Specimens from acute and convalescent COVID-19 originated in the United States, Italy and Spain. From T cells, B-cell-depleted T cells, or PBMCs came the material, which was cDNA or gDNA.

Germline trimming cut 5 bases from V and 5 bases from J; bases unmatched to any gene: 4. The germline V gene encodes CDR1 SGHTA and CDR2 FQGNSA. This CDR3 contains 13 residues. Authors' methods: The authors estimated nucleated cell counts from reference gene primer amplification. Libraries were prepared by immunoSEQ multiplex PCR; TCRdb keeps only in-frame clonotypes and omits some of them. The DNA gave D and trimming, while V, J and clone size come from that table. Of 240,000 or so clones in the sample, roughly 87% were seen once. The gene calls are TRBV7-2 and TRBJ2-5, with 8 positions matching TRBD1. The specimen sequenced was peripheral blood. The source is a man aged 55 to 70 who had recovered from COVID-19. The CDR3 nucleotides read TGTGCCAGCAGCCAGGACAGGGTTGAGACCCAGTACTTC. Encoded protein: CASSQDRVETQYF.